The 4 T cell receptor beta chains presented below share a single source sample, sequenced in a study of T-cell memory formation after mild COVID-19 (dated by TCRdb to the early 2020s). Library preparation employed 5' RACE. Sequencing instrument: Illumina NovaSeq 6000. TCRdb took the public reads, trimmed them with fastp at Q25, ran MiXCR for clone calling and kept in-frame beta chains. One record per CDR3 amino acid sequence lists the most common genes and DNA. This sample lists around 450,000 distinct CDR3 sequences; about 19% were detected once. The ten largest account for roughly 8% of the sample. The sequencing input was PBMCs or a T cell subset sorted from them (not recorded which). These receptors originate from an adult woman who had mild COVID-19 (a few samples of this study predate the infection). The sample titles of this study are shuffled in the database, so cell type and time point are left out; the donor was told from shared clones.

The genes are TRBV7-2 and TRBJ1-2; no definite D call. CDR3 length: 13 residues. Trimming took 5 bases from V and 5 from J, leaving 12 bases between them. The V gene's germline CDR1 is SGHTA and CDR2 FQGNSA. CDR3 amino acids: CASSPAGMYGYTF. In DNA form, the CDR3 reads TGTGCCAGCAGCCCCGCCGGGATGTATGGCTACACCTTC.

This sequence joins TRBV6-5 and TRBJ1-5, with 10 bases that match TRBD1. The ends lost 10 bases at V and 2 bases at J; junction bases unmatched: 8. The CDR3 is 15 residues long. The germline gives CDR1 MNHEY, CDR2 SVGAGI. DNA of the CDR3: TGTGCCACCCGGGGGACAGGGGAAGGCAATCAGCCCCAGCATTTT. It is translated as CATRGTGEGNQPQHF.

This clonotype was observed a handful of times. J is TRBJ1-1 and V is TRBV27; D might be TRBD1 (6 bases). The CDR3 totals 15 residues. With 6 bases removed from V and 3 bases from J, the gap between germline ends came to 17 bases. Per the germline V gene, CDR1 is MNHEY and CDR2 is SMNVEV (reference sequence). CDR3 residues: CASSQDSDSHTEAFF. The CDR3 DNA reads TGTGCCAGCAGCCAAGACTCGGACAGTCACACTGAAGCTTTCTTT.

The CDR3 reads CASSWSVYNSPLHF. CDR3 sequence (DNA): TGTGCCAGCAGTTGGTCTGTATATAATTCACCCCTCCACTTT. V gene TRBV6-2 or TRBV6-3 combines with J gene TRBJ1-6, with no clear D. The CDR3 is 14 amino acids. Looked up from germline, CDR1 is MNHEY and CDR2 is SVGEGT. Trimming cost V 4 bases and J 4 bases, with 8 bases left between them.